Below are 6 T cell receptor beta chains sequenced from a single sample in a study of CD8+ T cells in alopecia areata. Extracted RNA was reverse transcribed, and the resulting cDNA served as sequencing template. Some clones are missing from TCRdb's copy, which holds only in-frame ones; the method was immunoSEQ multiplex PCR. This table has approximately 150,000 clones, just over 65% appearing once. Sample: CD8+ T cells sorted from blood, taken at week 0. All receptors come from a human donor with alopecia areata.

The rearrangement uses TRBV5-1 and TRBJ2-7; no reliable D call. V lost 0 bases, J lost 2 bases, and 6 bases lay in between. The V gene's germline CDR1 is SGHRS and CDR2 YFSETQ. This CDR3 is 13 amino acids long. This CDR3 is CASSLGRPYEQYF. The DNA for the CDR3 is TGCGCCAGCAGCTTGGGCAGACCCTACGAGCAGTACTTC. Full variable domain (rest looked up from reference TRBV5-1 and TRBJ2-7): KAGVTQTPRYLIKTRGQQVTLSCSPISGHRSVSWYQQTPGQGLQFLFEYFSETQRNKGNFPGRFSGRQFSNSRSEMNVSTLELGDSALYLCASSLGRPYEQYFGPGTRLTVT.

The chain links TRBV7-9 to TRBJ2-7; D gene uncertain. The germline V gene has CDR1 SEHNR and CDR2 FQNEAQ (reference sequence). Trimming took 5 bases from V and 3 from J, leaving 8 bases between them. There are 12 residues in the CDR3. DNA for the CDR3: TGTGCCAGCAGCCGTTTGGGCTACGAGCAGTACTTC. Amino acid sequence: CASSRLGYEQYF.

The chain combines TRBV6-6 with TRBJ2-2; 7 bases fit TRBD2. CDR3 size: 15 residues. The V and J ends lost 10 bases and 2 bases, in that order; junction bases with no gene match: 10. Germline V gives CDR1 MNHNY, CDR2 SVGAGI (reference sequence). The CDR3 DNA reads as TGTGCCATTTCACCCGGGACTACCAACACCGGGGAGCTGTTTTTT. This sequence encodes CAISPGTTNTGELFF.

CDR3 coding DNA: TGCGCCAGCAGCCAAGAATTTATAAGCTTGGGTAGGGGAAGGCAGTTCTTC. It yields the protein CASSQEFISLGRGRQFF. The rearrangement uses TRBV4-1 and TRBJ2-1, with a tentative D call TRBD1 (5 bases). This CDR3 comprises 17 residues. Germline-derived CDR1 and CDR2 are MGHRA and YSYEKL. V lost 0 bases and J 12 bases, leaving 24 bases between the germline ends.

This clone was observed a single time. The chain is built from TRBV6-1 and TRBJ2-7; no firm D call. The V gene lost 0 bases and the J gene lost 2 bases, with 8 bases spanning the gap. Germline assignment: CDR1 MNHNS and CDR2 SASEGT. There are 14 residues in the CDR3. CDR3 residues: CASSEATIAYEQYF. The CDR3 DNA reads TGTGCCAGCAGTGAAGCGACGATCGCCTACGAGCAGTACTTC.

J is TRBJ1-6 and V is TRBV7-9; D uncertain. Germline V lookup: CDR1 SEHNR, CDR2 FQNEAQ (reference sequence). Trimming cost V 7 bases and J 9 bases, with 16 bases left between them. The CDR3 runs 14 residues. The CDR3 protein is CASITSEGGSPLHF. Here the CDR3 DNA reads TGTGCCAGCATCACCTCGGAGGGCGGTTCACCCCTCCACTTT.